A selection of T cell receptor beta chains follows, all from one sample in a study of cytomegalovirus exposure and HLA in healthy donors. Profiling relied on immunoSEQ multiplex PCR, and the TCRdb table lists in-frame clones only, not all of them. The sample shows roughly 200,000 clones, around 79% of them seen only once. Source material: PBMCs. These receptors were collected from a woman in her forties in good health and CMV-seronegative. The CDR3 runs from the conserved cysteine through the conserved F or W. A D gene is named only where the DNA matches it firmly. Some rows have no size entry. The others give once, few or many, or a class for an expanded clone.

j_call v_call d_call clone_size cdr3_nt cdr3_aa
TRBJ2-7 TRBV5-4 TRBD2 NA TGTGCCAGCAGCTTGGACATCCCGGGACTAGCGGGAGTCGAGCAGTACTTC CASSLDIPGLAGVEQYF
TRBJ2-3 TRBV28 NA once TGTGCCAGCAGTTTTACAGGGATGGAAGCAGATACGCAGTATTTT CASSFTGMEADTQYF
TRBJ2-5 TRBV7-9 TRBD2 NA TGTGCCAGCAGCTTAGGCGGGGGGGGAGAGACCCAGTACTTC CASSLGGGGETQYF
TRBJ1-2 TRBV11-2 NA NA TGTGCCAGCAGCTCAGGGGACGGAGCCGATGGCTACACCTTC CASSSGDGADGYTF
TRBJ1-2 TRBV6-1 NA NA TGTGCCAGCAGTGAAAGCAACAGAGACTATGGCTACACCTTC CASSESNRDYGYTF
TRBJ2-7 TRBV2 NA NA TGTGCCGTCACCAGGGTAGTCGCGTCTAATTACGAGCAGCAGTACTTC CAVTRVVASNYEQQYF
TRBJ2-5 TRBV4-2 NA NA TGTGCCAGCAGCCAACTCCGACTTAACCAAGAGACCCAGTACTTC CASSQLRLNQETQYF
TRBJ1-3 TRBV5-4 TRBD1 NA TGTGCCAGCCAGCTTGGACAGGGGAGAAACACCATATATTTT CASQLGQGRNTIYF
TRBJ2-1 TRBV6-5 TRBD1 NA TGTGCCAGCAGTTCGGACAGGGGTGGTGAGCAGTTCTTC CASSSDRGGEQFF
TRBJ2-3 TRBV30 NA NA TGTGCCTGGGCCGGGGACACAGATACGCAGTATTTT CAWAGDTDTQYF
TRBJ1-1 TRBV19 NA few TGTGCCAGTAGTATAGGGGGCATTAACACTGAAGCTTTCTTT CASSIGGINTEAFF
TRBJ2-7 TRBV7-2 TRBD2 NA TGTGCCAGCAGCCCGGGACTAGTTGGGACCGGGACCTACGAGCAGTACTTC CASSPGLVGTGTYEQYF
TRBJ2-3 TRBV7-2 NA NA TGTGCCAGCAGCTTGGCCCCTCCCCAGCGGTCTAGCACAGATACGCAGTATTTT CASSLAPPQRSSTDTQYF
TRBJ2-5 TRBV15 NA NA TGTGCCACCAGCAGGGCAGTGCACGGGGGCCAAGAGACCCAGTACTTC CATSRAVHGGQETQYF
TRBJ2-7 TRBV6-4 TRBD2 NA TGTGCCAGCATCGGGCTAGCGGGAAAAAGCTCCTACGAGCAGTACTTC CASIGLAGKSSYEQYF
TRBJ2-7 TRBV28 NA NA TGTGCCAGCAGTCAGACAGGAATCAACCGCGAGCAGTACTTC CASSQTGINREQYF
TRBJ1-1 TRBV9 NA few TGTGCCAGCAGCGTCACAGGTGGGAGGACTGAAGCTTTCTTT CASSVTGGRTEAFF
TRBJ2-7 TRBV7-8 TRBD2 NA TGTGCCAGCTTCCCGGGTAGCGGGAGTTCCTACGAGCAGTACTTC CASFPGSGSSYEQYF
TRBJ2-7 TRBV5-6 TRBD1 NA TGTGCCAGCAGCTTGGAAAATGACAGGGAGACCTACGAGCAGTACTTC CASSLENDRETYEQYF
TRBJ1-1 TRBV5-1 NA NA TGCGCCAGCAGCTTTATACAGGGAGGGAACGGCGGCCAGGAAGCTTTCTTT CASSFIQGGNGGQEAFF
TRBJ1-3 TRBV4-1 NA NA TGCGCCAGCAGCCAAGAGCCAGGGCGAAACACCATATATTTT CASSQEPGRNTIYF
TRBJ2-1 TRBV11-2 NA NA TGTGCCAGCAGCTTCCGGACTTGGGCCAATGAGCAGTTCTTC CASSFRTWANEQFF
TRBJ1-4 TRBV5-1 NA NA TGCGCCAGCAGCCGGACAGTTGCAACTAATGAAAAACTGTTTTTT CASSRTVATNEKLFF
TRBJ1-5 TRBV7-2 NA NA TGTGCCAGCAGCTTAGAAACAGGAAATCAGCCCCAGCATTTT CASSLETGNQPQHF
TRBJ2-7 TRBV30 TRBD2 NA TGTGCCTGGAGTGGGGCTAGCGGCTACGAGCAGTACTTC CAWSGASGYEQYF
TRBJ2-7 TRBV12-5 TRBD2 NA TGTGCTAGTGGTTTGGTACGCGGGAGGGAGCAGTACTTC CASGLVRGREQYF
TRBJ1-1 TRBV6-1 NA few TGTGCCAGCAGTGAACAGACAGGGAACACTGAAGCTTTCTTT CASSEQTGNTEAFF
TRBJ1-1 TRBV5-5 NA NA TGTGCCAGCAGCTTGGTTTTCAGGAATGAAGCTTTCTTT CASSLVFRNEAFF
TRBJ1-5 TRBV19 NA NA TGTGCCAGTAGTACCCCGGGCCGGGACAATCAGCCCCAGCATTTT CASSTPGRDNQPQHF
TRBJ2-7 TRBV5-6 TRBD1 NA TGTGCCAGCAGCTTGTGGGGGACAGCGTCCTACGAGCAGTACTTC CASSLWGTASYEQYF
TRBJ2-5 TRBV6-1 NA NA TGTGCCAGCACAATTCAGGGGACCGAGACCCAGTACTTC CASTIQGTETQYF
TRBJ1-4 TRBV5-6 TRBD1 few TGTGCCAGCAGCGGGGGACAGGGTTTAGGAGAAAAACTGTTTTTT CASSGGQGLGEKLFF
TRBJ2-7 TRBV5-1 NA NA TGCGCCAGCAGCTGGGGGGCGGGGGTTGGTTACGAGCAGTACTTC CASSWGAGVGYEQYF
TRBJ2-7 TRBV10-3 NA NA TGTGCCATCAGTGAGTCATTCGAGCAGTACTTC CAISESFEQYF
TRBJ1-6 TRBV12-5 NA once TGTGCTAGTGGCCTCGGTTATTCACCCCTCCACTTT CASGLGYSPLHF